This T cell receptor (beta chain) comes out of a study of human thymus T cells. Study observations and caveats: There were highly overlapping thymic repertoires among unrelated individuals, as related research reported. Thymic and blood repertoires seemed to show skewed V and J gene use.

As for this clone: Antigen unknown.

The CDR3 is 15 amino acids. Germline V gene lookup returns CDR1 SGHVS and CDR2 FQNEAQ. The V and J ends lost 5 bases and 4 bases respectively, with 16 bases between them. The protocol was immunoSEQ multiplex PCR, while the TCRdb copy is restricted to in-frame clones and leaves out a portion. The data show about 120,000 clones, about 95% seen once. Thymus pieces cut out during corrective heart surgery were the tissue that was used. Donors consisted of healthy Finnish infants (having corrective surgery for congenital heart defects). Sequencing was carried out using thymus tissue. V gene TRBV7-8 combines with J gene TRBJ2-3; D may be TRBD1 (6 bases). The clonotype originates from a boy under two years old with a congenital heart defect but otherwise immunologically healthy. CDR3 region: CASSVKIRGSDTQYF. CDR3 DNA sequence: TGTGCCAGCAGCGTAAAGATCAGGGGTTCAGATACGCAGTATTTT.